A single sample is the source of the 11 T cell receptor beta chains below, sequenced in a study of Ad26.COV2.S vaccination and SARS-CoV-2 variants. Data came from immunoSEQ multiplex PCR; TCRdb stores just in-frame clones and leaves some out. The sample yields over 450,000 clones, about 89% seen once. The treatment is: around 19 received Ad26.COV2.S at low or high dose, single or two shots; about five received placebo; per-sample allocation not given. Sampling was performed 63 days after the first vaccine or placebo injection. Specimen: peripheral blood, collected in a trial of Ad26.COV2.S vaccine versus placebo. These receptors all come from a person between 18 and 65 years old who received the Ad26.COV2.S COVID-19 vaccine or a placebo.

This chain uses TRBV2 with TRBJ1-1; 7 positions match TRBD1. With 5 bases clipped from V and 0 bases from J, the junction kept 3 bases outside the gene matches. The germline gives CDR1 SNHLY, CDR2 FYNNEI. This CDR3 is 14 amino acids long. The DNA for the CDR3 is TGTGCCAGCAGTTACAGGGGTATGAACACTGAAGCTTTCTTT. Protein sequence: CASSYRGMNTEAFF.

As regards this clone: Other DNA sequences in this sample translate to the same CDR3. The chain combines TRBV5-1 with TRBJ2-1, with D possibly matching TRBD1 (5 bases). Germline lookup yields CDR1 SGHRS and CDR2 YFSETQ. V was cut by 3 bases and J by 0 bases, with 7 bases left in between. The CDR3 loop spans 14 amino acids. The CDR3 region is CASSWGNSYNEQFF. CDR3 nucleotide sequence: TGCGCCAGCAGCTGGGGCAACTCCTACAATGAGCAGTTCTTC.

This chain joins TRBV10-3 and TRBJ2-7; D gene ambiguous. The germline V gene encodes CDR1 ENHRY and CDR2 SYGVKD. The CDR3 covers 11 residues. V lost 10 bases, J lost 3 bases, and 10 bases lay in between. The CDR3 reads CATSDHYEQYF. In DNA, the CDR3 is TGTGCCACCTCGGACCACTACGAGCAGTACTTC.

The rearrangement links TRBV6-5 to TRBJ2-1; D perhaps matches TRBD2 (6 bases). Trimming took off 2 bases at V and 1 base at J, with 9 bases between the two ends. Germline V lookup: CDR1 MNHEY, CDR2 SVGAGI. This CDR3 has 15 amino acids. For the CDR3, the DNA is TGTGCCAGCAGTTACAAGCGGGCTTCCTACAATGAGCAGTTCTTC. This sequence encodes CASSYKRASYNEQFF.

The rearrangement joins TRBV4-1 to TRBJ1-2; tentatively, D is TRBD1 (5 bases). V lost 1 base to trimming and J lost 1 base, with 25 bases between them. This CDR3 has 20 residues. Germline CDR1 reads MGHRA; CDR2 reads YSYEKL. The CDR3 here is CASSQVVAFPSGRNNYGYTF. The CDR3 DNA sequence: TGCGCCAGCAGCCAAGTAGTCGCTTTTCCCTCGGGACGGAATAACTATGGCTACACCTTC.

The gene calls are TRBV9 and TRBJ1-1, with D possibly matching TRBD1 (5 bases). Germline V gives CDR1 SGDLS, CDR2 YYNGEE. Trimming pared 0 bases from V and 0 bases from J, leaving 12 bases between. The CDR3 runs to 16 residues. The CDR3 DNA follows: TGTGCCAGCAGCGTAGGGGACGCAACCTTGAACACTGAAGCTTTCTTT. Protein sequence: CASSVGDATLNTEAFF.

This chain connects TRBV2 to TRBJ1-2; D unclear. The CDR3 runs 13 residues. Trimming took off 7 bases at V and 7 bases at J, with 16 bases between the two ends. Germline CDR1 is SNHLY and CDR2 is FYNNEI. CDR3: CASKADLAGGYTF. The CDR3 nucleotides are TGTGCCAGCAAAGCGGACCTTGCGGGTGGCTACACCTTC.

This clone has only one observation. CDR3 nucleotide sequence: TGTGCCAGCAGCTCTCTAGGACTAGCGGGAGGTACTGGGCAGTACTTC. This translates into CASSSLGLAGGTGQYF. The V gene is TRBV11-2, the J gene TRBJ2-7; 14 nucleotides align to TRBD2. Germline lookup yields CDR1 SGHAT and CDR2 FQNNGV. This CDR3 comprises 16 residues. Trimming cost V 4 bases and J 9 bases; bases outside gene matches: 11.

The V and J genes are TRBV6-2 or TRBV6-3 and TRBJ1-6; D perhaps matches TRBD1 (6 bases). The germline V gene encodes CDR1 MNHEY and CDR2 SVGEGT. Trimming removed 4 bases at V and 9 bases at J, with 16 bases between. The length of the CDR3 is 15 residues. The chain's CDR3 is CASSWGHMRASPLHF. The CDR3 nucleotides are TGTGCCAGCAGTTGGGGACACATGAGGGCTTCACCCCTCCACTTT.

CDR3 DNA: TGTGCCAGCAGTTTGGAAGGAGGGGGGCCGACTGAAGCTTTCTTT. It specifies CASSLEGGGPTEAFF. The chain joins TRBV28 to TRBJ1-1, with a weak D call TRBD1 (6 bases). V was clipped by 3 bases and J by 5 bases, with 16 bases between them. The CDR3 loop spans 15 amino acids. Germline V gene data show CDR1 as MDHEN and CDR2 as SYDVKM.

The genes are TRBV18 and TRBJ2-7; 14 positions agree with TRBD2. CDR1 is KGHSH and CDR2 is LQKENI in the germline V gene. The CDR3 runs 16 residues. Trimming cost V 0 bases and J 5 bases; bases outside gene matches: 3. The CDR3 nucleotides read TGTGCCAGCTCACCACCTGGGACTAGCGGGAGAAACGAGCAGTACTTC. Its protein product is CASSPPGTSGRNEQYF.